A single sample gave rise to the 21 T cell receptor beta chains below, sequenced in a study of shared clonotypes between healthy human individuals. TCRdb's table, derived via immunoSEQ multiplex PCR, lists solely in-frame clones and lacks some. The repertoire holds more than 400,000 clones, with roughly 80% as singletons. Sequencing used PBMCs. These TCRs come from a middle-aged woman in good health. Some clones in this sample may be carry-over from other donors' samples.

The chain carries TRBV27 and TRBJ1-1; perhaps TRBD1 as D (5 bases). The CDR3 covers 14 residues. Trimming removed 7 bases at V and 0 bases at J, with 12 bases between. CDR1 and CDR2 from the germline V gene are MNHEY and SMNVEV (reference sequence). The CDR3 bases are TGTGCCAGCAAATTGACAGTCATGAACACTGAAGCTTTCTTT. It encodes CASKLTVMNTEAFF.

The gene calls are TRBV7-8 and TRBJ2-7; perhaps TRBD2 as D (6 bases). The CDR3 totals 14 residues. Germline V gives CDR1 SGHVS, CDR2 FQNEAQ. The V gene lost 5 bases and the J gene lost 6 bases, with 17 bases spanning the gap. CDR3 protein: CASSPGLNFVEQYF. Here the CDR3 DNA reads TGTGCCAGCAGCCCGGGACTTAACTTCGTCGAGCAGTACTTC.

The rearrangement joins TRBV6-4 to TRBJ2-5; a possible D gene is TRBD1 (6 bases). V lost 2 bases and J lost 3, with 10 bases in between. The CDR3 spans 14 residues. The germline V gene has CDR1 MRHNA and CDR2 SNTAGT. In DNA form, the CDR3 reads TGTGCCAGCAGTGACCAAGGACAGAAAGAGACCCAGTACTTC. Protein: CASSDQGQKETQYF.

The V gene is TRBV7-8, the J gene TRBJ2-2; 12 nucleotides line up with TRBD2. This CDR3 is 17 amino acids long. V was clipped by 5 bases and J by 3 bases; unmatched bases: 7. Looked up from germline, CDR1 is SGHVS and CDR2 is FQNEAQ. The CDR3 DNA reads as TGTGCCAGCAGCCCCCACTCTAGCGGGAGGGACACCGGGGAGCTGTTTTTT. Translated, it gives CASSPHSSGRDTGELFF. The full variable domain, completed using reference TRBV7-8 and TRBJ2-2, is GAGVSQSPRYKVAKRGQDVALRCDPISGHVSLFWYQQALGQGPEFLTYFQNEAQLDKSGLPSDRFFAERPEGSVSTLKIQRTQQEDSAVYLCASSPHSSGRDTGELFFGEGSRLTVL.

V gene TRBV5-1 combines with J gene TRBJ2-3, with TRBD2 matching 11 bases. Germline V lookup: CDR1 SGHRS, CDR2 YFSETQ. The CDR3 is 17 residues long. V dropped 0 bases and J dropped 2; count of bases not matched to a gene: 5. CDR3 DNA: TGCGCCAGCAGCTTGGCCCTGACTAGCGGGGACACAGATACGCAGTATTTT. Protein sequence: CASSLALTSGDTDTQYF. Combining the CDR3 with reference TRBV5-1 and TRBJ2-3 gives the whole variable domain KAGVTQTPRYLIKTRGQQVTLSCSPISGHRSVSWYQQTPGQGLQFLFEYFSETQRNKGNFPGRFSGRQFSNSRSEMNVSTLELGDSALYLCASSLALTSGDTDTQYFGPGTRLTVL.

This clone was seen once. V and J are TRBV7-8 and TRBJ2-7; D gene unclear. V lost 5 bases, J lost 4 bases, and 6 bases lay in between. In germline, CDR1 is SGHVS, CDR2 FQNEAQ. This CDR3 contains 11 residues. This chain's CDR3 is CASSTLYEQYF. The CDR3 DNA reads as TGTGCCAGCAGCACCTTGTACGAGCAGTACTTC.

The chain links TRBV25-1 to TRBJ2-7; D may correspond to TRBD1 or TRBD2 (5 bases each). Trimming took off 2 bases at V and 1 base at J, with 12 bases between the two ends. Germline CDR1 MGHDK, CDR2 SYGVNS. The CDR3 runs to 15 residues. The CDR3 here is CASSEGTWTSYEQYF. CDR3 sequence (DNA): TGTGCCAGCAGTGAAGGGACCTGGACGTCCTACGAGCAGTACTTC.

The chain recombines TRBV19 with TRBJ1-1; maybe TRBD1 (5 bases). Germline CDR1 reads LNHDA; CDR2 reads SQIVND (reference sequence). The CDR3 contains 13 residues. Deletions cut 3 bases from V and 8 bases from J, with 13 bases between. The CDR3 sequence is CASSIHRGEEAFF. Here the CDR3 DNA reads TGTGCCAGTAGTATCCATAGGGGAGAAGAAGCTTTCTTT. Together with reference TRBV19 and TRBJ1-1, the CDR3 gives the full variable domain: DGGITQSPKYLFRKEGQNVTLSCEQNLNHDAMYWYRQDPGQGLRLIYYSQIVNDFQKGDIAEGYSVSREKKESFPLTVTSAQKNPTAFYLCASSIHRGEEAFFGQGTRLTVV.

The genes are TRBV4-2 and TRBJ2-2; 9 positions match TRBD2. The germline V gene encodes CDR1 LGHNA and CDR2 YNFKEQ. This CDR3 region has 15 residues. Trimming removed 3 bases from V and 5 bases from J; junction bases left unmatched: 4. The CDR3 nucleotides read TGTGCCAGCAGCCAGGAAAGCGGGAGGACCGGGGAGCTGTTTTTT. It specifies CASSQESGRTGELFF.

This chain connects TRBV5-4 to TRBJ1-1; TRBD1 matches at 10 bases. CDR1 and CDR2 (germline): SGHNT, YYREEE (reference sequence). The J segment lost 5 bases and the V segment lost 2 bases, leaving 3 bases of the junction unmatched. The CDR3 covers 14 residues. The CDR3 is CASSLDRGRTEAFF. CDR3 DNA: TGTGCCAGCAGCTTAGACAGGGGGCGGACTGAAGCTTTCTTT.

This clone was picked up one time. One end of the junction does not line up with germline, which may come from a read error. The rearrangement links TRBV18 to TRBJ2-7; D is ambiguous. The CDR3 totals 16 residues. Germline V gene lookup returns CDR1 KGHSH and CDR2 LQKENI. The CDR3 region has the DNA TGTGCCAGCTCACCCTATACCAGGAGTAGCTCCCACGAGCAGTACTTC. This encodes CASSPYTRSSSHEQYF.

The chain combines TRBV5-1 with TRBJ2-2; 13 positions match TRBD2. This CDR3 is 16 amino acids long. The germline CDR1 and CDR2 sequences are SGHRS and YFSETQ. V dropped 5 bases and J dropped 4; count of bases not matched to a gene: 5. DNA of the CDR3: TGCGCCAGCAGTGCGGGGACTAGCGGGATCACCGGGGAGCTGTTTTTT. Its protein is CASSAGTSGITGELFF.

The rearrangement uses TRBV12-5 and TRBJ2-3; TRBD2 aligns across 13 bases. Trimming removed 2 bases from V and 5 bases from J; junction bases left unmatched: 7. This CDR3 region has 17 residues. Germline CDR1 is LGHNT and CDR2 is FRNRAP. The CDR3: CASGLITSGRVGDTQYF. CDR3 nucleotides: TGTGCTAGTGGTTTGATTACTAGCGGGAGGGTTGGAGATACGCAGTATTTT.

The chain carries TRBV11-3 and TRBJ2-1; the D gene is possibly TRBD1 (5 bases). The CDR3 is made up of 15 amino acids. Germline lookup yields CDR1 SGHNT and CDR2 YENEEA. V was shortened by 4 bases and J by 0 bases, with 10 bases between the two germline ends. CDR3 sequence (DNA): TGTGCCAGCAGCTCCACAGGTAGCTCCTACAATGAGCAGTTCTTC. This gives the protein CASSSTGSSYNEQFF. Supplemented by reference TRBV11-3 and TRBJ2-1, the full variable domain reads EAGVVQSPRYKIIEKKQPVAFWCNPISGHNTLYWYLQNLGQGPELLIRYENEEAVDDSQLPKDRFSAERLKGVDSTLKIQPAELGDSAVYLCASSSTGSSYNEQFFGPGTRLTVL.

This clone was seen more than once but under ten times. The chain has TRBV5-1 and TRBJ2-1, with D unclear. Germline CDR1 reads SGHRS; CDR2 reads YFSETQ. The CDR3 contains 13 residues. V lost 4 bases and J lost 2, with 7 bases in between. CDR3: CASSEDTYNEQFF. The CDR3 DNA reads TGCGCCAGCAGCGAAGACACCTACAATGAGCAGTTCTTC.

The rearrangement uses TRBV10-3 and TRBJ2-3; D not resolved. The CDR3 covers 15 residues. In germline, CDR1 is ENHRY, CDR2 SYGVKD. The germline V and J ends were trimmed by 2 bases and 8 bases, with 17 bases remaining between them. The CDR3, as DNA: TGTGCCATCAGTGAGAGTCTTGGCGGTCCGAGTACGCAGTATTTT. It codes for CAISESLGGPSTQYF.

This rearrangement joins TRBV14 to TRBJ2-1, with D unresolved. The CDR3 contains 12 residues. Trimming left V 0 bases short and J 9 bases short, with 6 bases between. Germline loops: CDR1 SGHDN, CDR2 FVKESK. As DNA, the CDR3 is TGTGCCAGCAGCCAAGAAACTATTGAGCAGTTCTTC. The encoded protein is CASSQETIEQFF.

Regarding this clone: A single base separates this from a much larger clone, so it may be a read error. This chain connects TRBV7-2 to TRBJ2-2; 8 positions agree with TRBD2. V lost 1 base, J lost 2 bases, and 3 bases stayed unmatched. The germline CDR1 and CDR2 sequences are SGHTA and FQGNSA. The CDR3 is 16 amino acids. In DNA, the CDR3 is TGTGCCAGCAGCTTAGAACTAGCGGAAAACACCGGGGAGCTGTTTTTT. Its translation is CASSLELAENTGELFF. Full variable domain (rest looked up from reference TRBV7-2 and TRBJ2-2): GAGVSQSPSNKVTEKGKDVELRCDPISGHTALYWYRQSLGQGLEFLIYFQGNSAPDKSGLPSDRFSAERTGGSVSTLTIQRTQQEDSAVYLCASSLELAENTGELFFGEGSRLTVL.

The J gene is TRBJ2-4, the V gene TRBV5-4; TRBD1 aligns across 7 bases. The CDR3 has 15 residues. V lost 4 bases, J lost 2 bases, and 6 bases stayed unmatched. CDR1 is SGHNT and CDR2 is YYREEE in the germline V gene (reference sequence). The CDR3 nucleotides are TGTGCCAGCAGCAGTACAGGGGAAACCAAAAACATTCAGTACTTC. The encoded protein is CASSSTGETKNIQYF.

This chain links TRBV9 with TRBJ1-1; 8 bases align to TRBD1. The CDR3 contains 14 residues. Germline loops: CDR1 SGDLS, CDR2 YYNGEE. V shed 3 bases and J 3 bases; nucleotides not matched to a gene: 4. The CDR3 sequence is CASSARGRDTEAFF. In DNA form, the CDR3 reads TGTGCCAGCAGCGCCAGGGGGCGCGACACTGAAGCTTTCTTT.

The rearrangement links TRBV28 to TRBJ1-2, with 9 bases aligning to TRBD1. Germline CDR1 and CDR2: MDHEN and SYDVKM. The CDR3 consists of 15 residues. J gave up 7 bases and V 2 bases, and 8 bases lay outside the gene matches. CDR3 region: CASSLQPGQGLGYTF. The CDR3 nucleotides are TGTGCCAGCAGTTTACAACCGGGACAGGGACTTGGCTACACCTTC.